This T cell receptor beta chain was sequenced during a study of long-term antiretroviral therapy in people with HIV. Survey level was the resolution at which the v3.0 immunoSEQ assay ran. The repertoire was sequenced with immunoSEQ multiplex PCR; TCRdb's copy has only in-frame clones and lacks some. The repertoire holds 20,000 to 25,000 clones, with about 88% as singletons. Of note for this clone: The target antigen is unknown.

Each specimen consisted of about 1-10 million cryopreserved PBMC prior to extraction of DNA. V lost 6 bases to trimming and J lost 2 bases, with 12 bases between them. The CDR3 loop spans 14 amino acids. Germline V CDR1 and CDR2: MDHEN, SYDVKM. General study findings and limits: Dominating the repertoire at all time points were the clones that expanded before ART. HIV repertoires spanned tighter CDR3 length ranges than controls did.

The input for sequencing was unsorted PBMCs, taken 0.6 years after starting antiretroviral therapy. V is TRBV28 and J is TRBJ2-3, with a possible D match to TRBD2 (7 bases). The source is a man aged 55 to 70 with HIV. The CDR3, as DNA: TGTGCCAGCAGACCCGCGGGGGCCACAGATACGCAGTATTTT. Translated, it gives CASRPAGATDTQYF.